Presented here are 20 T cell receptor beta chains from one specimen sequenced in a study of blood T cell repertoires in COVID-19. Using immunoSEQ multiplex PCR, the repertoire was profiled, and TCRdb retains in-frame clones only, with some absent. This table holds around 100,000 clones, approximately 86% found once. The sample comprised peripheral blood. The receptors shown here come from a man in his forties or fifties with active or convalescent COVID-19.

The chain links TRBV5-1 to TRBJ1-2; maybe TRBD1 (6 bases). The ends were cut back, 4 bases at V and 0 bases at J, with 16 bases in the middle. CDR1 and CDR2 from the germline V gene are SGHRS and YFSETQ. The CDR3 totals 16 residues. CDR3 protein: CASSGDKGDPNYGYTF. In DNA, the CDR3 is TGCGCCAGCAGCGGGGACAAGGGCGACCCTAACTATGGCTACACCTTC.

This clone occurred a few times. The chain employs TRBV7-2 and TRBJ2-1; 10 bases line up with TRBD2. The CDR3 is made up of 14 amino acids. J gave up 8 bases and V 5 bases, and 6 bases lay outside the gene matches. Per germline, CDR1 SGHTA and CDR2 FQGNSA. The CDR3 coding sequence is TGTGCCAGCAGCATTAGCGGGGGGAGAGATGAGCAGTTCTTC. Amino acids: CASSISGGRDEQFF.

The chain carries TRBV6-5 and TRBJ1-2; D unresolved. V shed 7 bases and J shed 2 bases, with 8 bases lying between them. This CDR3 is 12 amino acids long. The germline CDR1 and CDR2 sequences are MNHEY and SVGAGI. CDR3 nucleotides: TGTGCCAGCATTAACAACAACTATGGCTACACCTTC. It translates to CASINNNYGYTF.

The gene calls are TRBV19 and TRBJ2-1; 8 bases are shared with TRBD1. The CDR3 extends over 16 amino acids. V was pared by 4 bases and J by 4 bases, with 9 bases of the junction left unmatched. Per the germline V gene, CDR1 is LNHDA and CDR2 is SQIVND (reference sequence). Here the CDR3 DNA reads TGTGCCAGTAGTACACCCGGGACAGGATCATACAATGAGCAGTTCTTC. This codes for CASSTPGTGSYNEQFF.

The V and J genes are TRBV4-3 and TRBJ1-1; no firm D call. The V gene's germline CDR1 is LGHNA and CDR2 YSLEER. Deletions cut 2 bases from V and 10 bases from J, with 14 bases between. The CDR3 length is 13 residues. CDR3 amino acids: CASSQTRVGGAFF. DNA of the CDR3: TGCGCCAGCAGCCAAACCCGGGTGGGTGGAGCTTTCTTT.

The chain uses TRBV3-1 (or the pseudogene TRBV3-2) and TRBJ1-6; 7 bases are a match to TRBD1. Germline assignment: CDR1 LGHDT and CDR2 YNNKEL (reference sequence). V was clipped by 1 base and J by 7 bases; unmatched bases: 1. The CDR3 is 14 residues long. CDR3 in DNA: TGTGCCAGCAGCCAAGGGACAGGCAATTCACCCCTCCACTTT. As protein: CASSQGTGNSPLHF.

Here the CDR3 reads CASSIAPQAPRYGYTF. The CDR3 DNA follows: TGTGCCAGTAGTATTGCCCCACAGGCCCCTCGCTATGGCTACACCTTC. V gene TRBV19 combines with J gene TRBJ1-2; D is possibly TRBD1 (5 bases). CDR3 size: 16 residues. The V end lost 3 bases, the J end lost 4 bases, and 18 bases lay between the germline ends. Germline V gives CDR1 LNHDA, CDR2 SQIVND (reference sequence). The full variable domain, with the rest looked up from reference TRBV19 and TRBJ1-2, is DGGITQSPKYLFRKEGQNVTLSCEQNLNHDAMYWYRQDPGQGLRLIYYSQIVNDFQKGDIAEGYSVSREKKESFPLTVTSAQKNPTAFYLCASSIAPQAPRYGYTFGSGTRLTVV.

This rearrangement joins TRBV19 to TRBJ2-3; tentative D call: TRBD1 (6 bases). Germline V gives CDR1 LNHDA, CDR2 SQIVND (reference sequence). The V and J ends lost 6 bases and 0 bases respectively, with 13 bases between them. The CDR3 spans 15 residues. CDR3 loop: CASRKQGPSTDTQYF. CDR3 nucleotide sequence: TGTGCCAGTAGGAAACAGGGACCTAGCACAGATACGCAGTATTTT.

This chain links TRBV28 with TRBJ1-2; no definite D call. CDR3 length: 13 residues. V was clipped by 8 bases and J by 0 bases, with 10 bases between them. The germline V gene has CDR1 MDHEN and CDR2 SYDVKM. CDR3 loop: CASRTSANYGYTF. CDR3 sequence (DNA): TGTGCCAGCCGCACCTCAGCTAACTATGGCTACACCTTC.

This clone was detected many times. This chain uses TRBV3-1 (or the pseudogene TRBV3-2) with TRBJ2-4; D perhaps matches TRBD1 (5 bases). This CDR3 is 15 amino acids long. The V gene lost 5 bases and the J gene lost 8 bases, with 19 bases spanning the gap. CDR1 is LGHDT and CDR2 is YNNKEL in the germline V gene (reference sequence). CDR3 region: CASSDVDSQRDIQYF. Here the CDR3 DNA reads TGTGCCAGCAGCGATGTTGACAGCCAACGGGACATTCAGTACTTC.

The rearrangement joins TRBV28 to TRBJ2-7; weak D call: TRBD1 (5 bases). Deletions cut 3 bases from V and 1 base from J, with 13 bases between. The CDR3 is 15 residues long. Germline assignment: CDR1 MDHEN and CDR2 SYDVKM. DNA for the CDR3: TGTGCCAGCAGTTTCGGGCAGGGTTTGTCCTACGAGCAGTACTTC. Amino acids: CASSFGQGLSYEQYF.

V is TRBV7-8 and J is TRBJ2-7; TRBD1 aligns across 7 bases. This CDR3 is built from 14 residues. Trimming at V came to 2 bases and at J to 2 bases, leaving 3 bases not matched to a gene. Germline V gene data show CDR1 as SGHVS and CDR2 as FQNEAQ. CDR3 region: CASSLSGGTYEQYV. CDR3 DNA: TGTGCCAGCAGCTTATCAGGGGGAACCTACGAGCAGTACGTC.

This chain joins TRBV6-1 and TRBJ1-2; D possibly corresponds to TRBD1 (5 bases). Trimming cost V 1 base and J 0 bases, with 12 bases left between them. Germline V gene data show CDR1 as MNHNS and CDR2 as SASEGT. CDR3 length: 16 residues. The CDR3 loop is CASSEVKQVPNYGYTF. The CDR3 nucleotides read TGTGCCAGCAGTGAAGTAAAACAGGTTCCTAACTATGGCTACACCTTC.

CDR3 in DNA: TGTGCCAGCAGCTGGGGGGAAGGCAATCAGCCCCAGCATTTT. This translates into CASSWGEGNQPQHF. The chain combines TRBV28 with TRBJ1-5; possibly TRBD1 for D (5 bases). Trimming stripped 6 bases from V and 2 bases from J, with 11 bases between. The CDR3 extends over 14 amino acids. Germline-derived CDR1 and CDR2 are MDHEN and SYDVKM.

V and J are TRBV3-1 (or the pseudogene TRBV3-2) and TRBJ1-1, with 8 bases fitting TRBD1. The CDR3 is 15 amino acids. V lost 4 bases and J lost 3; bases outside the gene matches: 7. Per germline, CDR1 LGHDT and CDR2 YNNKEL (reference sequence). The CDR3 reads CASSPTGQADTEAFF. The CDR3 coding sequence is TGTGCCAGCAGCCCTACGGGACAGGCCGACACTGAAGCTTTCTTT.

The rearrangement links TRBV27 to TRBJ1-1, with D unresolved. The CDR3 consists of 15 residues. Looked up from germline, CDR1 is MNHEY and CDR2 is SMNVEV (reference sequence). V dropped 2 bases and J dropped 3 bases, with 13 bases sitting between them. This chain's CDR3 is CASSLNNQVYTEAFF. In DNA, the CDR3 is TGTGCCAGCAGTTTAAACAACCAGGTCTACACTGAAGCTTTCTTT.

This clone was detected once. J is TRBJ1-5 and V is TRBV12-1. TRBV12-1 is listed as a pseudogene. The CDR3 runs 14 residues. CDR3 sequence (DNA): TGTGCCAGCAGTCCCCGGCGCGGGAATCAGCCCCAGCATTTT. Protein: CASSPRRGNQPQHF.

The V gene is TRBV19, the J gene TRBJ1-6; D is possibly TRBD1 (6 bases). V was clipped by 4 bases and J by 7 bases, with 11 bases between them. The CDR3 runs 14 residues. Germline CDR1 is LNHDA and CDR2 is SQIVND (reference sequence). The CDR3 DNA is TGTGCCAGTAGTAAGGGGACAAGAAATTCACCCCTCCACTTT. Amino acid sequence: CASSKGTRNSPLHF.

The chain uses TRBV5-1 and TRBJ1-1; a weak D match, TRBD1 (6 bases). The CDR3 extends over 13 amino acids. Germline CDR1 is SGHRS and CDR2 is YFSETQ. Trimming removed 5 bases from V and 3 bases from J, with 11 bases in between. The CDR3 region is CASRRGMDTEAFF. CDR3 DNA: TGCGCCAGCAGAAGGGGGATGGACACTGAAGCTTTCTTT.

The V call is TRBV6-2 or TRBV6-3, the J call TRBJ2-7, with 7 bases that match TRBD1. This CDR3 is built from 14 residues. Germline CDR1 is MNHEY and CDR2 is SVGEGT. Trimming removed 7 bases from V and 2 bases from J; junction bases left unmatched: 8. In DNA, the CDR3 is TGTGCCAGCACCCCGACAGGGCCCGCCTACGAGCAGTACTTC. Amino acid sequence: CASTPTGPAYEQYF.